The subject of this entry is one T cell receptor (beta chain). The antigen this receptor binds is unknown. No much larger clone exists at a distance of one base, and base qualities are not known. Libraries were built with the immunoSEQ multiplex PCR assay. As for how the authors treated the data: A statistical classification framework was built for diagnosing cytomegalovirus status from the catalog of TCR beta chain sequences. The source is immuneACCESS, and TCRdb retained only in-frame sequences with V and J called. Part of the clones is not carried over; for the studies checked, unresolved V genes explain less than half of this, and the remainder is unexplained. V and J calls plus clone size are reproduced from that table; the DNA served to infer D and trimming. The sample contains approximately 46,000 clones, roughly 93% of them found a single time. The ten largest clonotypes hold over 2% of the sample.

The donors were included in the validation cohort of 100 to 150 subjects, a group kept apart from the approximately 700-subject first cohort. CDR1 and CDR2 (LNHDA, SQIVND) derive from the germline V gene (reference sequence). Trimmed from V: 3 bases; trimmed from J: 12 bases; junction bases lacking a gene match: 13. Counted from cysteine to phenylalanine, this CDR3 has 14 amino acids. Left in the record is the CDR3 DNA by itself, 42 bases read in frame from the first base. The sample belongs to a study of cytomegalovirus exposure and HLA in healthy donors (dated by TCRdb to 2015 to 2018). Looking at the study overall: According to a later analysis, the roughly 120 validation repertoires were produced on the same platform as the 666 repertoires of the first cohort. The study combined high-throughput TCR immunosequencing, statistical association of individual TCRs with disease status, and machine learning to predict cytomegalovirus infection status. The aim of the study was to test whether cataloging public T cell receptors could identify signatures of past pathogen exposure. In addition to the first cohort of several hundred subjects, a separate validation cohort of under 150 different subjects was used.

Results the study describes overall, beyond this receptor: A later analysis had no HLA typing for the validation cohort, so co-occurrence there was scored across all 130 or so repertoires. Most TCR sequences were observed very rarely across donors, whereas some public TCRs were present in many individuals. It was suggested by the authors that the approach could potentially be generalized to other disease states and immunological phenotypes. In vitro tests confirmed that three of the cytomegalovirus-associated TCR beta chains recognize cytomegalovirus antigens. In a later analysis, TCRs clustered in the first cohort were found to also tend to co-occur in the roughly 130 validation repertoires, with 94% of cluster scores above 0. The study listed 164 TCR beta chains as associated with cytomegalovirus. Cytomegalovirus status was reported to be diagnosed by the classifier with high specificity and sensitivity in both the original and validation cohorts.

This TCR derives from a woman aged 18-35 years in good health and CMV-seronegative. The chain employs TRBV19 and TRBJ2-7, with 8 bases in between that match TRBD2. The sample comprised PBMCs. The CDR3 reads CASSIGLAGRRGYF. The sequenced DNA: TGTGCCAGTAGTATTGGGTTAGCGGGACGCCGCGGGTACTTC.